This T cell receptor (beta chain) was identified in a study of cytomegalovirus exposure and HLA in healthy donors. Trimming pared 7 bases from V and 5 bases from J, leaving 18 bases between. The length of the CDR3 is 15 residues. From germline, CDR1 is MDHEN and CDR2 SYDVKM. General study results and limits: A prior analysis recorded that most TCR beta V segments were productive about 87% or about 30% of the time. Some V segments, TRBV6-2 and TRBV6-3 among them, were indistinguishable and were therefore excluded. TCR beta sequences reportedly predicted most subjects' HLA-A and HLA-B alleles accurately.

It was with 60 Vbeta and 13 Jbeta primers that the PCR ran. Only in-frame clones appear in the TCRdb table, and some are missing; sequencing was by immunoSEQ multiplex PCR. The data hold fewer than 250,000 clones, with over 70% observed a single time. A note on this clone: Its antigen remains unknown.

The TCR sequence derives from a man aged 25-45 years in good health and CMV-seronegative. Material for sequencing was PBMCs. The J gene is TRBJ2-1, the V gene TRBV28, with TRBD2 as a possible D gene (5 bases). CDR3 nucleotides: TGTGCCAGCAACGAACTTAGCGCGGAGAACAATGAGCAGTTCTTC. It codes for CASNELSAENNEQFF.